The following is a TCR beta chain sequence with its context. Only in-frame clones appear in the TCRdb table, and some are missing; sequencing was by immunoSEQ multiplex PCR. The repertoire holds some 100,000 clones, 85% to 95% seen once, with around 3% in the top ten. With V trimmed by 5 bases and J by 6 bases, 14 bases remained unmatched. The CDR3 is made up of 16 amino acids. In germline, CDR1 is SNHLY, CDR2 FYNNEI. The data were taken from a study of OX40 agonist ivuxolimab in advanced cancers. Study-wide context: Patients in the trial were receiving intravenous ivuxolimab every 2 weeks, at doses of 0.01 to 10 mg/kg. Two patients with cutaneous melanoma and one with hepatocellular carcinoma, three in total, showed partial responses.

The specimen was CD4+ or CD8+ T cells sorted from blood, collected in a trial of the OX40 agonist ivuxolimab. This receptor was taken from an adult with an advanced solid tumor such as melanoma, head and neck, liver or kidney cancer. The chain links TRBV2 to TRBJ2-3; TRBD1 agrees at 7 bases. Written as DNA, the CDR3 is TGTGCCAGCAGTCTCAACGGCAGACAGGGCATGGATACGCAGTATTTT. It is translated as CASSLNGRQGMDTQYF.